This TCR beta chain stems from a study of T cell repertoires in cytomegalovirus infection. Turning to this clonotype: It is likely a read error, because the conserved phenylalanine at the end of the CDR3 is missing.

TCRdb re-called the reads with MiXCR, one entry per CDR3 protein. The sample includes approximately 500,000 distinct CDR3 sequences, 16% of them seen just once. Sequenced sample: CD8+ T cells from PBMCs. This TCR derives from a human donor in good health (CMV status not recorded). Some clones in this sample may be carry-over from other donors' samples.

CDR3 DNA: TGTGCCAGCAGCTCGTCTGCGGGGAAATCTTCCTACGAGCAGTACTTA. It translates to CASSSSAGKSSYEQYL. The chain combines TRBV7-9 with TRBJ2-7; perhaps TRBD2 as D (6 bases). The length of the CDR3 is 16 residues. The germline gives CDR1 SEHNR, CDR2 FQNEAQ (reference sequence). Trimming took off 4 bases at V and 1 base at J, with 17 bases between the two ends.